These 5 T cell receptor beta chains share one sample of origin, sequenced in a study of OX40 agonist ivuxolimab in advanced cancers. Produced via immunoSEQ multiplex PCR; TCRdb's table is partial and in-frame only. Of tens of thousands of clones listed, about 88% are singletons. Material: CD4+ or CD8+ T cells sorted from blood, obtained in a trial of the OX40 agonist ivuxolimab. The receptor set was obtained from an adult with an advanced solid tumor such as melanoma, head and neck, liver or kidney cancer.

J is TRBJ1-3 and V is TRBV13; tentative D call: TRBD1 (5 bases). The V and J ends lost 7 bases and 1 base respectively, with 20 bases between them. Germline V gene data show CDR1 as PRHDT and CDR2 as FYEKMQ (reference sequence). The CDR3 spans 17 residues. For the CDR3, the DNA is TGTGCCAGCACCTCGTTCATTGGGACGGATTCTGGAAACACCATATATTTT. This translates into CASTSFIGTDSGNTIYF. The complete variable domain, with remaining parts taken from reference TRBV13 and TRBJ1-3, reads AAGVIQSPRHLIKEKRETATLKCYPIPRHDTVYWYQQGPGQDPQFLISFYEKMQSDKGSIPDRFSAQQFSDYHSELNMSSLELGDSALYFCASTSFIGTDSGNTIYFGEGSWLTVV.

The J gene is TRBJ1-3, the V gene TRBV19, with 9 positions matching TRBD1. Germline values: CDR1 LNHDA, CDR2 SQIVND (reference sequence). The CDR3 totals 15 residues. The ends lost 3 bases at V and 2 bases at J; junction bases unmatched: 2. The CDR3 DNA follows: TGTGCCAGTAGTATGGACAGGGGTGCTGGAAACACCATATATTTT. Translating gives CASSMDRGAGNTIYF.

This chain uses TRBV20-1 with TRBJ2-7; no definite D call. This CDR3 contains 11 residues. Deletions cut 5 bases from V and 4 bases from J, with 9 bases between. In germline, CDR1 is DFQATT, CDR2 SNEGSKA (reference sequence). CDR3 bases: TGCAGTGCTGTGGACCAATACGAGCAGTACTTC. Translating gives CSAVDQYEQYF.

This clone has only one observation. V is TRBV2 and J is TRBJ1-1, with 10 bases identical to TRBD1. The CDR3 loop spans 15 amino acids. With 6 bases clipped from V and 1 base from J, the junction kept 5 bases outside the gene matches. The V gene's germline CDR1 is SNHLY and CDR2 FYNNEI. The CDR3 loop reads CASRGQGTTNTEAFF. The CDR3 DNA follows: TGTGCCAGCAGGGGACAGGGGACAACGAACACTGAAGCTTTCTTT.

The chain carries TRBV7-9 and TRBJ2-3, with D tentatively TRBD1 or TRBD2 (6 bases each). Trimming pared 4 bases from V and 4 bases from J, leaving 9 bases between. Per germline, CDR1 SEHNR and CDR2 FQNEAQ (reference sequence). The length of the CDR3 is 13 residues. CDR3 amino acids: CASSSGGPDTQYF. The CDR3 nucleotides are TGTGCCAGCAGCTCCGGGGGCCCAGATACGCAGTATTTT.